Below are 8 T cell receptor beta chains sequenced from a single sample in a study of blood T cell repertoires in COVID-19. Clones were sequenced by immunoSEQ multiplex PCR, and TCRdb holds only the in-frame ones, with some missing. The table has fewer than 55,000 clones, around nine tenths seen once. Sequencing was performed on peripheral blood. Source of these receptors: a man older than 75 with active or convalescent COVID-19.

This chain uses TRBV4-3 with TRBJ1-1, with 11 bases that match TRBD1. The ends lost 4 bases at V and 3 bases at J; junction bases unmatched: 4. CDR1 LGHNA and CDR2 YSLEER come from the germline V gene. The CDR3 has 15 residues. The CDR3 loop reads CASSRTGGGYTEAFF. The DNA for the CDR3 is TGCGCCAGCAGCCGGACAGGGGGCGGTTACACTGAAGCTTTCTTT.

The J gene is TRBJ2-7, the V gene TRBV4-1, with D tentatively TRBD1 (5 bases). This CDR3 is 18 amino acids long. CDR1 is MGHRA, CDR2 YSYEKL, per germline. V lost 0 bases, J lost 0 bases, and 18 bases lay in between. The CDR3 DNA is TGCGCCAGCAGCCAAGAGGCTTCGGCCAGGGTGGTCTCCTACGAGCAGTACTTC. Translation: CASSQEASARVVSYEQYF.

The rearrangement uses TRBV3-1 (or the pseudogene TRBV3-2) and TRBJ2-5, with D unclear. Germline V CDR1 and CDR2: LGHDT, YNNKEL (reference sequence). This CDR3 comprises 14 residues. V dropped 1 base and J dropped 4 bases, with 10 bases sitting between them. This chain's CDR3 is CASSQGSGRETQYF. CDR3 in DNA: TGTGCCAGCAGCCAAGGGTCGGGTCGAGAGACCCAGTACTTC.

The chain employs TRBV6-5 and TRBJ1-1, with unresolved D. Germline V CDR1 and CDR2: MNHEY, SVGAGI. V was cut by 4 bases and J by 8 bases, with 17 bases left in between. CDR3 length: 14 residues. The CDR3 DNA sequence: TGTGCCAGCAGTTCCCCGCCGCCCAAGCCGGAAGCTTTCTTT. Residues: CASSSPPPKPEAFF.

The genes are TRBV9 and TRBJ1-3; no clear D. CDR3 length: 15 residues. CDR1 and CDR2 from the germline V gene are SGDLS and YYNGEE. Deletions cut 0 bases from V and 1 base from J, with 8 bases between. CDR3 sequence reads: CASSVGPESGNTIYF. The CDR3 DNA is TGTGCCAGCAGCGTAGGTCCGGAGTCTGGAAACACCATATATTTT.

The chain joins TRBV7-2 to TRBJ2-1, with 7 bases matching TRBD2. The V and J ends lost 1 base and 3 bases, in that order; junction bases with no gene match: 6. Germline assignment: CDR1 SGHTA and CDR2 FQGNSA. This CDR3 is 16 amino acids long. CDR3 protein: CASSLGGGNYYNEQFF. Here the CDR3 DNA reads TGTGCCAGCAGCTTAGGCGGGGGTAACTACTACAATGAGCAGTTCTTC.

The rearrangement uses TRBV25-1 and TRBJ1-2; D is perhaps TRBD1 (5 bases). The germline gives CDR1 MGHDK, CDR2 SYGVNS. The V end was cut by 5 bases, the J end by 4 bases, with 14 bases between. The CDR3 runs to 14 residues. CDR3 protein: CASSPPGLIYGYTF. CDR3 DNA: TGTGCCAGCAGTCCCCCGGGACTAATCTATGGCTACACCTTC.

The chain recombines TRBV6-5 with TRBJ1-5; 9 bases line up with TRBD1. Germline V gives CDR1 MNHEY, CDR2 SVGAGI. The CDR3 runs 15 residues. V was pared by 5 bases and J by 7 bases, with 9 bases of the junction left unmatched. DNA for the CDR3: TGTGCCAGCAGTCCGGGACAGGGCCCTGGGCAGCCCCAGCATTTT. Translating gives CASSPGQGPGQPQHF.